Below, 9 T cell receptor beta chains from the same sample are listed, as sequenced in a study of technical replicates of blood from several donors. Generated by immunoSEQ multiplex PCR, the TCRdb table keeps only in-frame clones and is missing some. This repertoire shows around 68,000 clones, nearly 98% found once; its top ten account for under 0.3%. Sequencing input: T cells isolated from PBMCs. The receptor source for this set is a human donor in good health.

CDR3 sequence: CASRSLDPYEQYF. The CDR3 DNA follows: TGTGCCAGCAGATCACTAGACCCCTACGAGCAGTACTTC. The chain uses TRBV27 and TRBJ2-7; TRBD2 might be the D (5 bases). CDR3 length: 13 residues. V was trimmed by 6 bases and J by 2 bases, leaving 11 bases between them. Per germline, CDR1 MNHEY and CDR2 SMNVEV (reference sequence).

V is TRBV7-2 and J is TRBJ1-4, with TRBD1 as a possible D gene (6 bases). Per the germline V gene, CDR1 is SGHTA and CDR2 is FQGNSA. Trimming removed 5 bases at V and 6 bases at J, with 16 bases between. This CDR3 comprises 15 residues. CDR3 coding DNA: TGTGCCAGCAGCAAAGGGGGAGGGGACGATGAAAAACTGTTTTTT. This codes for CASSKGGGDDEKLFF.

J is TRBJ1-1 and V is TRBV28, with D possibly TRBD1 on 5 matching bases. V dropped 3 bases and J dropped 6 bases, with 11 bases sitting between them. Per the germline V gene, CDR1 is MDHEN and CDR2 is SYDVKM. The CDR3 covers 13 residues. DNA of the CDR3: TGTGCCAGCAGTTTCAGGGATCTCCCTGAAGCTTTCTTT. It yields the protein CASSFRDLPEAFF.

The V gene is TRBV30, the J gene TRBJ2-3; TRBD2 aligns across 7 bases. This CDR3 is 15 amino acids long. CDR1 is GTSNPN and CDR2 is SVGIG in the germline V gene (reference sequence). V shed 0 bases and J 0 bases; nucleotides not matched to a gene: 3. The CDR3 reads CAWSVNSGSTDTQYF. CDR3 in DNA: TGTGCCTGGAGTGTAAATAGCGGGAGCACAGATACGCAGTATTTT. Based on the CDR3 plus reference TRBV30 and TRBJ2-3, the full variable domain is SQTIHQWPATLVQPVGSPLSLECTVEGTSNPNLYWYRQAAGRGLQLLFYSVGIGQISSEVPQNLSASRPQDRQFILSSKKLLLSDSGFYLCAWSVNSGSTDTQYFGPGTRLTVL.

The chain employs TRBV7-3 and TRBJ1-2, with unresolved D. CDR1 and CDR2 from the germline V gene are SGHTA and FQGTGA. The CDR3 has 13 amino acids. Trimming took off 5 bases at V and 1 base at J, with 8 bases between the two ends. Written as DNA, the CDR3 is TGTGCCAGCAGCATGTCAAATAACTATGGCTACACCTTC. This sequence encodes CASSMSNNYGYTF.

This chain joins TRBV20-1 and TRBJ1-2; possibly TRBD1 for D (6 bases). The germline V gene encodes CDR1 DFQATT and CDR2 SNEGSKA (reference sequence). V was clipped by 4 bases and J by 8 bases, with 11 bases between them. The CDR3 has 11 amino acids. This CDR3 reads CSATHRDGYTF. The CDR3 DNA follows: TGCAGTGCTACCCACAGGGACGGCTACACCTTC.

The CDR3: CASSAGQGRPSGELFF. In nucleotides, the CDR3 is TGTGCCAGCAGCGCGGGACAGGGACGTCCTAGCGGGGAGCTGTTTTTT. The chain uses TRBV7-2 and TRBJ2-2; 9 nucleotides match TRBD1. V lost 5 bases and J lost 7; bases outside the gene matches: 11. From germline, CDR1 is SGHTA and CDR2 FQGNSA. The CDR3 spans 16 residues.

The chain joins TRBV19 to TRBJ2-3, with D perhaps TRBD2 (7 bases). V was pared by 6 bases and J by 0 bases, with 16 bases between. The CDR3 spans 16 residues. Germline CDR1 LNHDA, CDR2 SQIVND (reference sequence). The CDR3 DNA is TGTGCCAGTAGCTCAAGGGGGACTACCAGCACAGATACGCAGTATTTT. Residues: CASSSRGTTSTDTQYF.

V usage is TRBV6-5 and J usage is TRBJ1-2, with D unresolved. Trimming pared 4 bases from V and 7 bases from J, leaving 13 bases between. This CDR3 has 13 amino acids. In germline, CDR1 is MNHEY, CDR2 SVGAGI. CDR3 in amino acids: CASSSEVVVGYTF. CDR3 bases: TGTGCCAGCAGTTCCGAAGTAGTGGTTGGCTACACCTTC.